Presented here are 32 T cell receptor beta chains from one specimen sequenced in a study of CD8+ T cells in alopecia areata. Treatment noted: oral pan-JAK inhibitor, 5-10 mg twice daily. RNA, once extracted, was reverse transcribed into cDNA for use as the sequencing template. Profiled with immunoSEQ multiplex PCR; TCRdb holds only in-frame clones, not every one. The sample lists tens of thousands of clones; about 45% were seen once. The sequencing here drew on CD8+ T cells sorted from blood, taken at approximately week 37, from a patient treated with tofacitinib. The source of these receptors is a human donor with alopecia areata.

The V and J genes are TRBV30 and TRBJ2-1; 8 bases align to TRBD1. CDR1 is GTSNPN, CDR2 SVGIG, per germline (reference sequence). With 6 bases clipped from V and 0 bases from J, the junction kept 4 bases outside the gene matches. CDR3 length: 14 residues. This chain's CDR3 is CACGTGYSYNEQFF. CDR3 coding DNA: TGTGCCTGTGGGACAGGATACTCCTACAATGAGCAGTTCTTC.

In nucleotides, the CDR3 is TGTGCCTGGAGCCGGAGAGGGCAAGAGACCCAGTACTTC. This encodes CAWSRRGQETQYF. V usage is TRBV30 and J usage is TRBJ2-5; perhaps TRBD2 as D (5 bases). Trimming removed 3 bases at V and 2 bases at J, with 10 bases between. This CDR3 contains 13 residues. Germline V gene data show CDR1 as GTSNPN and CDR2 as SVGIG (reference sequence).

This clone was seen a few times. The rearrangement links TRBV5-1 to TRBJ2-7, with D possibly being TRBD1 (6 bases). There are 16 residues in the CDR3. V lost 0 bases and J lost 3, with 16 bases in between. Germline assignment: CDR1 SGHRS and CDR2 YFSETQ. DNA for the CDR3: TGCGCCAGCAGCTTGGATTTGGGGGCTAAGGGCTACGAGCAGTACTTC. Residues: CASSLDLGAKGYEQYF. Variable domain in full (rest from reference TRBV5-1 and TRBJ2-7): KAGVTQTPRYLIKTRGQQVTLSCSPISGHRSVSWYQQTPGQGLQFLFEYFSETQRNKGNFPGRFSGRQFSNSRSEMNVSTLELGDSALYLCASSLDLGAKGYEQYFGPGTRLTVT.

The sample holds a few counts of this clone. The chain links TRBV30 to TRBJ2-7; D gene unclear. V dropped 0 bases and J dropped 7 bases, with 7 bases sitting between them. Germline lookup yields CDR1 GTSNPN and CDR2 SVGIG (reference sequence). CDR3 length: 11 residues. The CDR3 coding sequence is TGTGCCTGGAGTGTGGGGTCGGAGCAGTACTTC. It yields the protein CAWSVGSEQYF. Together with reference TRBV30 and TRBJ2-7, the CDR3 gives the full variable domain: SQTIHQWPATLVQPVGSPLSLECTVEGTSNPNLYWYRQAAGRGLQLLFYSVGIGQISSEVPQNLSASRPQDRQFILSSKKLLLSDSGFYLCAWSVGSEQYFGPGTRLTVT.

The chain combines TRBV9 with TRBJ1-4; D gene ambiguous. Trimming pared 4 bases from V and 3 bases from J, leaving 19 bases between. Germline lookup yields CDR1 SGDLS and CDR2 YYNGEE. The length of the CDR3 is 17 residues. CDR3 sequence reads: CASSPYPKGLANEKLFF. In DNA, the CDR3 is TGTGCCAGCAGCCCATACCCAAAGGGTTTGGCTAATGAAAAACTGTTTTTT. The full variable domain, completed using reference TRBV9 and TRBJ1-4, is DSGVTQTPKHLITATGQRVTLRCSPRSGDLSVYWYQQSLDQGLQFLIQYYNGEERAKGNILERFSAQQFPDLHSELNLSSLELGDSALYFCASSPYPKGLANEKLFFGSGTQLSVL.

This chain connects TRBV30 to TRBJ2-3; TRBD2 matches 14 bases. J was trimmed by 6 bases and V by 4 bases; bases with no gene match: 3. This CDR3 comprises 14 residues. CDR1 and CDR2 (germline): GTSNPN, SVGIG (reference sequence). Written as DNA, the CDR3 is TGTGCCTGGACGGGACTAGCGGGGGCGGATACGCAGTATTTT. This gives the protein CAWTGLAGADTQYF.

The J gene is TRBJ1-3, the V gene TRBV28; 8 positions match TRBD1. Per the germline V gene, CDR1 is MDHEN and CDR2 is SYDVKM. V dropped 5 bases and J dropped 0; count of bases not matched to a gene: 6. This CDR3 is built from 16 residues. The CDR3 nucleotides are TGTGCCAGCAGTGCCGATGACAGGGGCTCTGGAAACACCATATATTTT. This codes for CASSADDRGSGNTIYF.

This clone has more than one count but fewer than ten. The CDR3 sequence: CASTDPGYEQYF. Here the CDR3 DNA reads TGTGCCAGCACCGACCCCGGTTACGAGCAGTACTTC. The rearrangement links TRBV28 to TRBJ2-7; the D is unclear. Trimming stripped 7 bases from V and 4 bases from J, with 11 bases between. The CDR3 has 12 residues. Germline V gene lookup returns CDR1 MDHEN and CDR2 SYDVKM.

This clone has just a few counts. This sequence joins TRBV29-1 and TRBJ1-2, with 7 bases aligning to TRBD1. The CDR3 totals 12 residues. V lost 5 bases and J lost 1; bases outside the gene matches: 1. CDR1 is SQVTM, CDR2 ANQGSEA, per germline. CDR3 loop: CSVTGDNYGYTF. The CDR3 region has the DNA TGCAGCGTTACAGGGGATAACTATGGCTACACCTTC.

V is TRBV29-1 and J is TRBJ2-7; D remains unclear. Trimming removed 3 bases at V and 2 bases at J, with 8 bases between. This CDR3 is built from 12 residues. Germline V CDR1 and CDR2: SQVTM, ANQGSEA. CDR3 amino acids: CSVEFGPYEQYF. The CDR3 DNA is TGCAGCGTTGAGTTCGGCCCCTACGAGCAGTACTTC.

V usage is TRBV4-1 and J usage is TRBJ2-5; D uncertain. Germline CDR1 is MGHRA and CDR2 is YSYEKL. V lost 2 bases to trimming and J lost 1 base, with 5 bases between them. This CDR3 is built from 13 residues. In DNA, the CDR3 is TGCGCCAGCAGCCAACAGGTCCAAGAGACCCAGTACTTC. Amino acid sequence: CASSQQVQETQYF.

The chain recombines TRBV6-4 with TRBJ1-2, with 7 nucleotides matching TRBD1. Looked up from germline, CDR1 is MRHNA and CDR2 is SNTAGT. The CDR3 consists of 14 residues. V was pared by 5 bases and J by 8 bases, with 11 bases of the junction left unmatched. The CDR3 here is CASSRDDREDGYTF. The CDR3 nucleotides are TGTGCCAGCAGTAGGGACGACAGGGAGGACGGCTACACCTTC.

Concerning this clone: Other nucleotide sequences in the sample specify the same CDR3. The genes are TRBV29-1 and TRBJ2-1; D is possibly TRBD2 (6 bases). The CDR3 contains 10 residues. Germline CDR1 SQVTM, CDR2 ANQGSEA. Deletions cut 4 bases from V and 8 bases from J, with 6 bases between. In DNA, the CDR3 is TGCAGCGTTGGGGGGGATGAGCAGTTCTTC. It translates to CSVGGDEQFF.

This clone was seen more than once but under ten times. The chain combines TRBV7-2 with TRBJ1-2; D is unclear. With 3 bases removed from V and 8 bases from J, the gap between germline ends came to 22 bases. The CDR3 spans 16 residues. Germline lookup yields CDR1 SGHTA and CDR2 FQGNSA. The CDR3 DNA reads TGTGCCAGCAGCTTTCTAAGAGACTCTTTCTCGAGAGGCTACACCTTC. Its translation: CASSFLRDSFSRGYTF. Combining the CDR3 with reference TRBV7-2 and TRBJ1-2 gives the whole variable domain GAGVSQSPSNKVTEKGKDVELRCDPISGHTALYWYRQSLGQGLEFLIYFQGNSAPDKSGLPSDRFSAERTGGSVSTLTIQRTQQEDSAVYLCASSFLRDSFSRGYTFGSGTRLTVV.

The chain couples TRBV25-1 to TRBJ2-5, with D possibly matching TRBD1 (6 bases). The germline V gene has CDR1 MGHDK and CDR2 SYGVNS. Trimming cost V 4 bases and J 9 bases, with 18 bases left between them. This CDR3 region has 14 residues. The CDR3 nucleotides are TGTGCCAGCAGTGGTCCCGGGACAACGAATCCCCAGTACTTC. Translated, it gives CASSGPGTTNPQYF. Variable domain in full (rest from reference TRBV25-1 and TRBJ2-5): EADIYQTPRYLVIGTGKKITLECSQTMGHDKMYWYQQDPGMELHLIHYSYGVNSTEKGDLSSESTVSRIRTEHFPLTLESARPSHTSQYLCASSGPGTTNPQYFGPGTRLLVL.

The CDR3 sequence: CASSPGQGAYEQYF. CDR3 DNA: TGCGCCAGCAGCCCAGGACAGGGGGCGTACGAGCAGTACTTC. The chain uses TRBV5-1 and TRBJ2-7; TRBD1 matches 11 bases. The CDR3 loop spans 14 amino acids. V shed 4 bases and J 4 bases; nucleotides not matched to a gene: 4. Germline values: CDR1 SGHRS, CDR2 YFSETQ.

J is TRBJ2-4 and V is TRBV4-1; D call uncertain. V gave up 0 bases and J gave up 3 bases, with 12 bases separating them. Per germline, CDR1 MGHRA and CDR2 YSYEKL. CDR3 length equals 16 residues. Written as DNA, the CDR3 is TGCGCCAGCAGCCAAGACCCACCCTTGGGCAAAAACATTCAGTACTTC. Protein sequence: CASSQDPPLGKNIQYF.

The chain uses TRBV6-1 and TRBJ2-4, with 7 bases matching TRBD2. The germline CDR1 and CDR2 sequences are MNHNS and SASEGT. Germline trimming cut 1 base from V and 6 bases from J; bases unmatched to any gene: 9. CDR3 size: 16 residues. CDR3: CASSEGGSGIRNIQYF. CDR3 coding DNA: TGTGCCAGCAGTGAAGGGGGCAGCGGGATAAGAAACATTCAGTACTTC.

The sample holds a few counts of this clone. This sequence joins TRBV29-1 and TRBJ2-2; the D gene is possibly TRBD1 (5 bases). Germline CDR1 is SQVTM and CDR2 is ANQGSEA. With 6 bases removed from V and 4 bases from J, the gap between germline ends came to 9 bases. The CDR3 totals 12 residues. This CDR3 is CSVPGITGELFF. The CDR3 DNA follows: TGCAGCGTCCCAGGGATCACCGGGGAGCTGTTTTTT.

J is TRBJ2-2 and V is TRBV29-1; 9 nucleotides align to TRBD2. The length of the CDR3 is 14 residues. CDR1 SQVTM and CDR2 ANQGSEA come from the germline V gene. Losses at the gene ends were 2 bases for V and 3 bases for J; bases not matched to a gene: 1. CDR3 in DNA: TGCAGCGTTGAACTAGCGGGATACACCGGGGAGCTGTTTTTT. It codes for CSVELAGYTGELFF.

CDR3 DNA: TGTGCCAGCAGCCAAGGTCTTGCGGGGACAGGGTATGGCGAGCAGTACTTC. Protein sequence: CASSQGLAGTGYGEQYF. This chain joins TRBV14 and TRBJ2-7; 9 bases fit TRBD1. V trimming: 1 base; J trimming: 6 bases; junction bases outside the gene matches: 13. The germline CDR1 and CDR2 sequences are SGHDN and FVKESK. This CDR3 has 17 amino acids.

The sample holds a few counts of this clone. V usage is TRBV29-1 and J usage is TRBJ2-1, with TRBD1 identical over 7 bases. The germline V gene encodes CDR1 SQVTM and CDR2 ANQGSEA. CDR3 size: 14 residues. V dropped 2 bases and J dropped 4; count of bases not matched to a gene: 5. The CDR3 protein is CSVETTGVYNEQFF. The CDR3 nucleotides read TGCAGCGTTGAAACAACAGGGGTTTACAATGAGCAGTTCTTC.

This clone was seen only a few times. This rearrangement joins TRBV7-9 to TRBJ2-1; D might be TRBD2 (5 bases). V dropped 8 bases and J dropped 6 bases, with 17 bases sitting between them. Germline V gene sequence: CDR1 SEHNR, CDR2 FQNEAQ (reference sequence). This CDR3 has 14 amino acids. In nucleotides, the CDR3 is TGTGCCAGCCGAACGGGAACTGGGTTCAATGAGCAGTTCTTC. As protein: CASRTGTGFNEQFF.

The rearrangement uses TRBV7-8 and TRBJ2-7; D call uncertain. Trimming left V 2 bases short and J 5 bases short, with 13 bases between. The CDR3 has 14 residues. Germline V gene data show CDR1 as SGHVS and CDR2 as FQNEAQ. As DNA, the CDR3 is TGTGCCAGCAGCTTATGGGCGCAAGCACACGAGCAGTACTTC. Protein product: CASSLWAQAHEQYF.

The chain links TRBV7-9 to TRBJ2-7; the D is unclear. This CDR3 is 10 amino acids long. CDR1 SEHNR and CDR2 FQNEAQ come from the germline V gene (reference sequence). The V end lost 8 bases, the J end lost 7 bases, and 9 bases lay between the germline ends. CDR3 bases: TGTGCCAGCGGGATGGGAGAGCAGTACTTC. Encoded protein: CASGMGEQYF.

This clone has at least ten counts. Here the CDR3 DNA reads TGTGCCAGCAGCGCAGGGACAGCAGATACGCAGTATTTT. The encoded protein is CASSAGTADTQYF. This sequence joins TRBV9 and TRBJ2-3, with 7 bases that match TRBD1. V lost 3 bases to trimming and J lost 4 bases; unmatched junction nucleotides: 2. Per germline, CDR1 SGDLS and CDR2 YYNGEE. The CDR3 contains 13 residues.

This clone was picked up a small number of times. This chain's CDR3 is CSVEMGSPYNEQFF. CDR3 bases: TGCAGCGTTGAAATGGGTAGCCCATACAATGAGCAGTTCTTC. The chain links TRBV29-1 to TRBJ2-1; no firm D call. CDR3 length: 14 residues. The germline V gene encodes CDR1 SQVTM and CDR2 ANQGSEA. Trimming took 2 bases from V and 4 from J, leaving 12 bases between them.

As DNA, the CDR3 is TGTGCCAGCAGCCCCCCGGGGGTGAACACTGAAGCTTTCTTT. It is translated as CASSPPGVNTEAFF. The chain combines TRBV7-9 with TRBJ1-1; the D gene is possibly TRBD1 (5 bases). Trimming took off 5 bases at V and 0 bases at J, with 10 bases between the two ends. Germline lookup yields CDR1 SEHNR and CDR2 FQNEAQ (reference sequence). The CDR3 length is 14 residues.

This clone has only a few counts. The chain combines TRBV29-1 with TRBJ1-2; no reliable D call. CDR3 length: 11 amino acids. Looked up from germline, CDR1 is SQVTM and CDR2 is ANQGSEA. V lost 6 bases and J 7 bases, leaving 12 bases between the germline ends. CDR3 coding DNA: TGCAGCGTCAAAGGAGAGGTTGGCTACACCTTC. Protein: CSVKGEVGYTF.

This clone turned up a few times. The rearrangement uses TRBV5-1 and TRBJ2-1; either TRBD1 or TRBD2 may supply D (5 bases each). The CDR3 is made up of 12 amino acids. The germline V gene encodes CDR1 SGHRS and CDR2 YFSETQ. The V gene lost 2 bases and the J gene lost 9 bases, with 9 bases spanning the gap. CDR3 DNA sequence: TGCGCCAGCAGCTTATTGGGGACTGAGCAGTTCTTC. Translated: CASSLLGTEQFF.

This clone was counted a few times. V is TRBV4-2 and J is TRBJ1-1; D might be TRBD1 (5 bases). The germline V and J ends were trimmed by 4 bases and 0 bases, with 9 bases remaining between them. Germline V gene lookup returns CDR1 LGHNA and CDR2 YNFKEQ. The CDR3 spans 14 residues. The CDR3 here is CASSPTAMNTEAFF. CDR3 nucleotide sequence: TGTGCCAGCAGCCCGACAGCCATGAACACTGAAGCTTTCTTT.

The rearrangement joins TRBV29-1 to TRBJ2-7; tentatively, D is TRBD1 (6 bases). The CDR3 spans 12 residues. CDR1 is SQVTM, CDR2 ANQGSEA, per germline. Trimming left V 5 bases short and J 6 bases short, with 14 bases between. CDR3 region: CSVTETGSEQYF. CDR3 coding DNA: TGCAGCGTTACCGAGACAGGTTCCGAGCAGTACTTC.